In its sample, the clone carrying this T cell receptor (beta chain) was seen many times. As yet, its antigen is unknown. Axillary draining lymph nodes of breast cancer patients supplied the node samples. Using its own MiXCR run on the multiplex PCR reads, TCRdb lists one record per CDR3 protein. The sample gives about 200,000 distinct CDR3 sequences, roughly 31% of which show up once; 4% to 4.5% is in the top ten. This specimen comes from a study of breast tumors, draining lymph nodes, adjacent tissues. Study-level points and caveats: Tumor TCR diversity was below lymph nodes but above nontumor tissue. The lymph node origin of tumor T cells was framed as consistent with a hypothesis, not demonstrated. Luminal-like breast cancer showed significantly higher tumor–nontumor repertoire similarity than basal-like. The data were judged consistent with most tumor T cells coming from lymph node and expanding in tumor.

Germline V gene sequence: CDR1 MNHNY, CDR2 SVGAGI (reference sequence). Trimming cost V 6 bases and J 2 bases; bases outside gene matches: 5. There are 14 residues in the CDR3. Sample: axillary lymph node tissue. The genes are TRBV6-6 and TRBJ1-2; 8 nucleotides align to TRBD1. This clonotype originated in a female donor with breast cancer. Some clones in this sample may be carry-over from other donors' samples. The CDR3 loop is CASSGQGKNYGYTF. CDR3 in DNA: TGTGCCAGCAGCGGACAGGGTAAAAACTATGGCTACACCTTC.